This TCR beta chain stems from a study of T cell changes during pregnancy in multiple sclerosis. This table comes from immunoSEQ multiplex PCR, and its TCRdb copy is limited to in-frame clones, with some not included. The table includes 60,000 to 65,000 clones, around 92% detected once. The V and J ends lost 11 bases and 6 bases, in that order; junction bases with no gene match: 13. The CDR3 extends over 13 amino acids. Germline V gene sequence: CDR1 MNHEY, CDR2 SVGAGI. The sequence was obtained from a female donor in good health, enrolled as a control in a pregnancy study. The sample in question was peripheral blood, obtained in the second trimester of pregnancy. The genes are TRBV6-5 and TRBJ2-7, with TRBD1 identical over 7 bases. Here the CDR3 reads CASQIGQAAEQYF. For the CDR3, the DNA is TGTGCCTCCCAAATTGGACAGGCAGCCGAGCAGTACTTC.